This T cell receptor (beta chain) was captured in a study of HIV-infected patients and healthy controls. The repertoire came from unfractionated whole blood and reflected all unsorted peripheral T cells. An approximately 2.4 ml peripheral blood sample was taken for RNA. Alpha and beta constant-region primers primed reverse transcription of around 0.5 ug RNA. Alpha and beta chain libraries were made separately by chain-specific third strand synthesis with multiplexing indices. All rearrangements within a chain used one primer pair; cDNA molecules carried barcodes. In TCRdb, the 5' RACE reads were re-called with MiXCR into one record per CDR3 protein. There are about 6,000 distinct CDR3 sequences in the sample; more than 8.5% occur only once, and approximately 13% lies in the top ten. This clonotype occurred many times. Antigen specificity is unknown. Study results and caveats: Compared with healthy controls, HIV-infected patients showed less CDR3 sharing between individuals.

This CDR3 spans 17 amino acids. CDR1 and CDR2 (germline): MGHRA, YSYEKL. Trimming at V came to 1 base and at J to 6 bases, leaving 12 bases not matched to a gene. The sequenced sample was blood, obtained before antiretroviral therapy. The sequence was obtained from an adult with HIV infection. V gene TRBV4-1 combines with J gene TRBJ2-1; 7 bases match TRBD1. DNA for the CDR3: TGCGCCAGCAGCCAAGGACTTCGACAGGGAGTTGCCAATGAGCAGTTCTTC. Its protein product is CASSQGLRQGVANEQFF.